This TCR beta chain was sequenced during a study of T-cell reconstitution after alpha-beta-depleted transplantation in children. This clonotype turned up a few times. This CDR3 is 19 amino acids long. The V segment lost 3 bases and the J segment 1 base; nucleotides outside the gene matches: 12. Germline CDR1 MGHDK, CDR2 SYGVNS. As it was prepared, the TCRbeta library received unique molecular identifiers. TCRdb re-derived calls from the PCR reads in MiXCR, one entry per CDR3 protein. The sample has 200,000 to 250,000 distinct CDR3 sequences; roughly 9% are singletons. The V call is TRBV25-1, the J call TRBJ2-4; 10 nucleotides match TRBD2. The sequence came from a human donor who donated a stem cell graft to a child with acute lymphoblastic leukemia. The starting material was PBMCs from the stem cell graft donor, obtained from the stem cell graft. The CDR3 loop reads CASSEGLAGGYHAKNIQYF. The CDR3 DNA sequence: TGTGCCAGCAGTGAGGGGTTAGCGGGGGGTTATCACGCCAAAAACATTCAGTACTTC.